This T cell receptor (delta chain) was identified during a study of γδ T cells in repeated Plasmodium falciparum infection. In the study overall: Donors had four controlled P. falciparum NF54 infections over 644 days. Malian repertoires were sampled cross-sectionally without transmission and longitudinally through febrile malaria. Study-level points and caveats: Vgamma9/Vdelta2+ T cells showed a stable polyclonal repertoire with shared TCRgamma sequences.

Vgamma9/Vdelta2+ and Vdelta2-negative gammadelta T cells were flow-sorted from PBMC for bulk sequencing. The CDR3 runs to 15 residues. Germline V gene sequence: CDR1 TSWWSYY, CDR2 QGS. With regard to this clone: Its antigen is not identified. A read error is the likely source, as a far larger clone sits one nucleotide away. This sample includes further DNA sequences coding for the same CDR3.

Sequencing covered both gamma and delta TCR chains per sample. TCRdb re-called clones from the multiplex PCR reads using CATT. The repertoire holds roughly 86,000 delta-chain clones, with 1.4% as singletons. The clonotype originates from a pool of human donors (malaria-infected and uninfected, not separated). Sequenced sample: gamma-delta T cells from blood. The V gene reported is TRDV1; the J gene is uncalled; TRDD3, the table's D call, lacks a check against the DNA. The CDR3 DNA reads as TGTGCTCTTGGGGAAACTCCCCACAGGAGGGATCACCTCATCTTT. The encoded protein is CALGETPHRRDHLIF.